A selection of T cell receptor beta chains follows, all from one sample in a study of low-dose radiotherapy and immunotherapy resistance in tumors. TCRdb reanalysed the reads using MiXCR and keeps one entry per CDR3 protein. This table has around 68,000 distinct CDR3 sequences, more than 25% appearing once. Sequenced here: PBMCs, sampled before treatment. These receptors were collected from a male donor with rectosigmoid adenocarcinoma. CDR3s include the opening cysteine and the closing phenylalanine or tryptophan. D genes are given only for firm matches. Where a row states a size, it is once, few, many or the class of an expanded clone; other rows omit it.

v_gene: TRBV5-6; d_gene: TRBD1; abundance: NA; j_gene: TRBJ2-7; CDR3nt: TGTGCCAGCAGCGTGGGACAGTATACCTACGAGCAGTACTTC; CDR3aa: CASSVGQYTYEQYF
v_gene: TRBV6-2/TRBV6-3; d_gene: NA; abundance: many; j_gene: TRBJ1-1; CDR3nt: TGTGCCAGCAGTTACATGGCGGGGGACACTGAAGCTTTCTTT; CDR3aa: CASSYMAGDTEAFF
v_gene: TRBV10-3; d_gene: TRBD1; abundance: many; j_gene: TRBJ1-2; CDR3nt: TGTGCCATCAGTGAGTCGGGGACAGGGGGCGATGGCTACACCTTC; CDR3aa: CAISESGTGGDGYTF
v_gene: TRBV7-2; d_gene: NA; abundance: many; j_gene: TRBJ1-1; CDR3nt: TGTGCCAGCAGCTTAGGTGTTACGGGGGCTACTGAAGCTTTCTTT; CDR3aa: CASSLGVTGATEAFF
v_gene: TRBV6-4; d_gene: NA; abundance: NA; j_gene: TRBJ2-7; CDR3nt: TGTGCCAGCAATAGCCCCCGGCGAGACGAGCAGTACTTC; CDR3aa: CASNSPRRDEQYF
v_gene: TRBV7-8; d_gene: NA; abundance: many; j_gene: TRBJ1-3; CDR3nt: TGTGCCAGCAGCTTAGCGGGGGTTGGAAACACCATATATTTT; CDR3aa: CASSLAGVGNTIYF
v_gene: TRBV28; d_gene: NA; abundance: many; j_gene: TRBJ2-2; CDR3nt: TGTGCCAGCAGTTTTGGCAGGGCGAACACCGGGGAGCTGTTTTTT; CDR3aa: CASSFGRANTGELFF
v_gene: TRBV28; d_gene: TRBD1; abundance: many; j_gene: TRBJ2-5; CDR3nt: TGTGCCAGCAGGGGACAGTGGGAGACCCAGTACTTC; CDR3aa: CASRGQWETQYF
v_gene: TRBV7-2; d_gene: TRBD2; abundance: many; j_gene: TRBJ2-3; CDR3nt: TGTGCCAGCAGCCCGACTAGCGGGGAGATAGATACGCAGTATTTT; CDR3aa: CASSPTSGEIDTQYF
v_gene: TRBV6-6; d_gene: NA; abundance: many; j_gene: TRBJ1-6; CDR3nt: TGTGCCAGCAAAGTTGGGTCCAATTCACCCCTCCACTTT; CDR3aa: CASKVGSNSPLHF
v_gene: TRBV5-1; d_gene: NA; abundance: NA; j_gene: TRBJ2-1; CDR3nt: TGCGCCAGCAGCCCCGGGACGTTAATGATGGAGCAGTTCTTC; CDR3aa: CASSPGTLMMEQFF
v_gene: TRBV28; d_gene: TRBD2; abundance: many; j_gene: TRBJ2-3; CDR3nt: TGTGCCAGCAGCTCGGGACTAGCGGGAGGTGTTACGCAGTATTTT; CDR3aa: CASSSGLAGGVTQYF
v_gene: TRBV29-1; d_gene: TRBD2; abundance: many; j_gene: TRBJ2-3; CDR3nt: TGCAGCGTTGAATCGGGGGGTGCGGATACGCAGTATTTT; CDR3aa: CSVESGGADTQYF
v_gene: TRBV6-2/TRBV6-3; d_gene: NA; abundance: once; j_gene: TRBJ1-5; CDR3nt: TGTGCCAGCAGTGAAGTTTTGGGGAACAATCAGCCCCAGCATTTT; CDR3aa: CASSEVLGNNQPQHF
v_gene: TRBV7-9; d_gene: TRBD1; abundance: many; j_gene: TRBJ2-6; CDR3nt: TGTGCCAGCAGCTTAGAGGACCGGGACAGGGTCTTATCTGGGGCCAACGTCCTGACTTTC; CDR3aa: CASSLEDRDRVLSGANVLTF
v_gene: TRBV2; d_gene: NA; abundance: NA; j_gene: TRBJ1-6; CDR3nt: TGTGCCAGCAGTGAAGGCTTTCGAGAGCGCCTACCCCTCCACTTT; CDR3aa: CASSEGFRERLPLHF
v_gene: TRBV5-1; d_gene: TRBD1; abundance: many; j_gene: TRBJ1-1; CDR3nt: TGCGCCAGCAGCCAACAGGGGGAGGAGTACACTGAAGCTTTCTTT; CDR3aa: CASSQQGEEYTEAFF
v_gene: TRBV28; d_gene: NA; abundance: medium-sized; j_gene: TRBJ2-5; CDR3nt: TGTGCCAGCAGTACACAGGGATCGGAGACCCAGTACTTC; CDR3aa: CASSTQGSETQYF
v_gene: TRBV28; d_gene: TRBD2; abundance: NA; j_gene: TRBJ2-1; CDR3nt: TGTGCCAGCAGAGCGGGACTAGTCGCGAACAATGAGCAGTTCTTC; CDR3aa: CASRAGLVANNEQFF
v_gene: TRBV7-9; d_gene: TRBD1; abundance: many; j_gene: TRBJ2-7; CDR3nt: TGTGCCAGCAGCTCGGGACAGGGGGTTTGGGAGCAGTACTTC; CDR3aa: CASSSGQGVWEQYF
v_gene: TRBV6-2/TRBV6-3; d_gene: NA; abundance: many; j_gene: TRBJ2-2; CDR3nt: TGTGCCAGCAGCAAGACCATCGGGACGGATAGAACGAACACCGGGGAGCTGTTTTTT; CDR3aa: CASSKTIGTDRTNTGELFF
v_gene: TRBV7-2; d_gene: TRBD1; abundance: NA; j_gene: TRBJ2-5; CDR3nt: TGTGCCAGCAGCATTCGACAGGGACGCGAGACCCAGTACTTC; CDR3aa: CASSIRQGRETQYF
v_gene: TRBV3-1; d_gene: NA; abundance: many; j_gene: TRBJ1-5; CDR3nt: TGTGCCAGCAGCCAAGTAAGAGATCAGCCCCAGCATTTT; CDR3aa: CASSQVRDQPQHF